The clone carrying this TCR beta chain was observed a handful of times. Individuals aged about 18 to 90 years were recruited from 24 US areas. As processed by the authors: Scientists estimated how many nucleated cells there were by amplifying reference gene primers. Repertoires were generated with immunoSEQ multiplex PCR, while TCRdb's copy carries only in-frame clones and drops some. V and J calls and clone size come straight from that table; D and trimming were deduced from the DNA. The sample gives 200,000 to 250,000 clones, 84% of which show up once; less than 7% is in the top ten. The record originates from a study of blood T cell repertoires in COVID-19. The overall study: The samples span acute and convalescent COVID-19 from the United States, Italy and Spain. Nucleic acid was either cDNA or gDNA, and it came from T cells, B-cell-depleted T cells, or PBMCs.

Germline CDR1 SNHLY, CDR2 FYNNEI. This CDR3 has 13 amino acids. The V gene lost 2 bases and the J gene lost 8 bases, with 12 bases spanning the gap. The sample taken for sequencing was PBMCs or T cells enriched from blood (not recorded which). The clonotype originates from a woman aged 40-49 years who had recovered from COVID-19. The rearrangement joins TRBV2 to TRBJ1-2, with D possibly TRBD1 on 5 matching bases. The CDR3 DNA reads TGTGCCAGCAGTGAAAGGGGTATTTCGGGCTACACCTTC. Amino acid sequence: CASSERGISGYTF.